This T cell receptor (beta chain) was sequenced in a study of cytomegalovirus exposure and HLA in healthy donors. The CDR3 is 15 residues long. V was pared by 3 bases and J by 3 bases, with 12 bases between. CDR1 is SGHTA, CDR2 FQGNSA, per germline. PCR used 60 Vbeta primers and 13 Jbeta primers. Under the authors' procedure: Some 9.9 million of around 85 million unique TCR beta chains were shared, per a later count. The method was immunoSEQ multiplex PCR; TCRdb's version includes in-frame clones alone and lacks a portion of them. For V, J and clone size, that table is used; D and trimming come from the DNA. Its clone listing holds 130,000 or so clones.

Sequencing used PBMCs. This sequence was found in a man between 18 and 29 years old in good health and CMV-seronegative. This rearrangement joins TRBV7-2 to TRBJ1-3; D possibly corresponds to TRBD1 (5 bases). The CDR3 region is CASSLQGSIGNTIYF. CDR3 nucleotides: TGTGCCAGCAGCTTGCAGGGATCAATTGGAAACACCATATATTTT.